This entry features one TCR beta chain sequence. The target antigen is unknown. This sample is drawn from a study of T cells in Graves' hyperthyroidism and ophthalmopathy. Study context: Specimen type is peripheral blood, collected at initial diagnosis prior to any treatment. Points from the study as a whole: Most thyroid clonotypes expanded above 0.001 were also detected in blood.

The investigators amplified TCR beta CDR3 regions from RNA transcripts. An initial round of RT-PCR targeting the TCR CDR3 relied on the HTBI primer set. TCRdb ran MiXCR on the multiplex PCR reads and lists one entry per CDR3 protein. The table shows more than 650,000 distinct CDR3 sequences, with 13% to 15% occurring only once. V lost 4 bases to trimming and J lost 4 bases, with 8 bases between them. The CDR3 is 13 residues long. The germline V gene has CDR1 LNHDA and CDR2 SQIVND (reference sequence). The study defined stable Graves' hyperthyroidism as no ophthalmopathy progression within 18 months. Clinical symptoms, serum thyroxine, TRAb, thyroid ultrasound and orbital computed tomography informed diagnoses.

The chain carries TRBV19 and TRBJ1-3; D not certain. The sample taken for sequencing was blood. The receptor comes from a woman aged 18-29 years with Graves' hyperthyroidism. Here the CDR3 DNA reads TGTGCCAGTAGTACCGTACTCGGAAACACCATATATTTT. It is translated as CASSTVLGNTIYF.